These 27 T cell receptor beta chains were sequenced from one sample in a study of CD8 T cells in ankylosing spondylitis. TCRdb independently ran MiXCR on the 5' RACE reads; one entry per CDR3 protein. The table records around 220,000 distinct CDR3 sequences, 8% to 11% of them present only once. Sample: blood, either unsorted or a sorted T cell fraction (not recorded which). Source of these receptors: a male donor with ankylosing spondylitis or in good health (not recorded which).

This clonotype occurred many times. This chain connects TRBV7-6 to TRBJ2-7; D perhaps matches TRBD1 (6 bases). The V end was cut by 5 bases, the J end by 2 bases, with 22 bases between. Germline loops: CDR1 SGHVS, CDR2 FNYEAQ. The CDR3 runs to 17 residues. The CDR3 reads CASSLSQHPGGPYEQYF. CDR3 DNA: TGTGCCAGCAGCCTTTCTCAGCATCCTGGGGGCCCCTACGAGCAGTACTTC. The variable domain in full, with the rest retrieved from reference TRBV7-6 and TRBJ2-7, is GAGVSQSPRYKVTKRGQDVALRCDPISGHVSLYWYRQALGQGPEFLTYFNYEAQQDKSGLPNDRFSAERPEGSISTLTIQRTEQRDSAMYRCASSLSQHPGGPYEQYFGPGTRLTVT.

The sample holds many counts of this clonotype. J is TRBJ2-7 and V is TRBV12-3 or TRBV12-4, with a weak D call TRBD1 (6 bases). Trimming took 1 base from V and 6 from J, leaving 16 bases between them. CDR3 length equals 15 residues. CDR3 in DNA: TGTGCCAGCAGTTTAGATGGGACAAGAAGGGGCGAGCAGTACTTC. Encoded protein: CASSLDGTRRGEQYF.

This clonotype has at least ten counts. V and J are TRBV20-1 and TRBJ1-6; possibly TRBD1 for D (6 bases). V gave up 6 bases and J gave up 7 bases, with 25 bases separating them. Per the germline V gene, CDR1 is DFQATT and CDR2 is SNEGSKA (reference sequence). The CDR3 has 17 residues. This CDR3 is CSAEANVGGRGNSPLHF. The CDR3 nucleotides read TGCAGTGCGGAGGCTAACGTCGGGGGGCGAGGGAATTCACCCCTCCACTTT.

This chain joins TRBV3-1 and TRBJ2-7; D unclear. Germline CDR1 reads LGHDT; CDR2 reads YNNKEL (reference sequence). Deletions cut 4 bases from V and 4 bases from J, with 14 bases between. CDR3 length equals 14 residues. Here the CDR3 reads CASSPSRTHYEQYF. Written as DNA, the CDR3 is TGTGCCAGCAGCCCTTCAAGGACCCATTACGAGCAGTACTTC.

This rearrangement joins TRBV5-5 to TRBJ2-1; D is possibly TRBD1 or TRBD2 (7 bases each). CDR1 and CDR2 from the germline V gene are SGHKS and YYEKEE (reference sequence). The CDR3 sequence is 16 residues long. The V and J ends lost 0 bases and 3 bases respectively, with 13 bases between them. This CDR3 reads CASSLGEGAFYNEQFF. The CDR3 DNA reads TGTGCCAGCAGCTTGGGGGAGGGGGCATTCTACAATGAGCAGTTCTTC.

This clonotype occurred many times. J is TRBJ2-5 and V is TRBV20-1; 9 bases are a match to TRBD2. J lost 2 bases, V lost 2 bases, and 0 bases had no gene match. The CDR3 totals 13 residues. CDR1 DFQATT and CDR2 SNEGSKA come from the germline V gene (reference sequence). CDR3 loop: CSARLAGQETQYF. In DNA form, the CDR3 reads TGCAGTGCTAGACTAGCGGGGCAAGAGACCCAGTACTTC.

The V and J genes are TRBV7-9 and TRBJ1-2, with 7 bases fitting TRBD1. This CDR3 is built from 14 residues. V trimming: 6 bases; J trimming: 0 bases; junction bases outside the gene matches: 4. Per germline, CDR1 SEHNR and CDR2 FQNEAQ (reference sequence). DNA for the CDR3: TGTGCCAGCAGAAATACAGGGGCTAACTATGGCTACACCTTC. This translates into CASRNTGANYGYTF.

This clonotype was observed many times. V gene TRBV12-3 or TRBV12-4 combines with J gene TRBJ1-5, with 11 bases fitting TRBD1. The CDR3 runs to 16 residues. With 9 bases clipped from V and 1 base from J, the junction kept 8 bases outside the gene matches. Here the CDR3 reads CASQGQGGGSNQPQHF. The CDR3 nucleotides read TGTGCCAGTCAGGGACAGGGGGGTGGGAGCAATCAGCCCCAGCATTTT.

This clonotype appeared many times. V usage is TRBV5-1 and J usage is TRBJ2-2, with no clear D. The V end lost 1 base, the J end lost 3 bases, and 10 bases lay between the germline ends. This CDR3 is 15 amino acids long. Germline V lookup: CDR1 SGHRS, CDR2 YFSETQ. The CDR3 DNA reads as TGCGCCAGCAGCTTGTGGGGATCTTACACCGGGGAGCTGTTTTTT. It encodes CASSLWGSYTGELFF.

The V gene is TRBV7-2, the J gene TRBJ2-7; 11 bases map to TRBD1. The V and J ends lost 5 bases and 4 bases, in that order; junction bases with no gene match: 10. This CDR3 contains 16 residues. Germline V gene data show CDR1 as SGHTA and CDR2 as FQGNSA. The CDR3 loop reads CASSGRGQGAGYEQYF. The CDR3 bases are TGTGCCAGCAGCGGACGTGGACAGGGGGCTGGGTACGAGCAGTACTTC.

The sample holds many counts of this clonotype. This rearrangement joins TRBV5-1 to TRBJ1-1; the match to TRBD1 covers 8 bases. The CDR3 extends over 15 amino acids. The V gene's germline CDR1 is SGHRS and CDR2 YFSETQ. Trimming cost V 0 bases and J 4 bases; bases outside gene matches: 5. The chain's CDR3 is CASSLEWTGSTEAFF. The CDR3 DNA sequence: TGCGCCAGCAGCTTGGAATGGACAGGGAGCACTGAAGCTTTCTTT.

At least ten counts were recorded for this clonotype. This chain connects TRBV5-1 to TRBJ1-5, with 7 bases aligning to TRBD1. Germline V gene lookup returns CDR1 SGHRS and CDR2 YFSETQ. The CDR3 loop spans 14 amino acids. V was pared by 4 bases and J by 5 bases, with 6 bases of the junction left unmatched. CDR3 protein: CASSPGQQDQPQHF. In nucleotides, the CDR3 is TGCGCCAGCAGCCCGGGACAGCAGGATCAGCCCCAGCATTTT.

This clonotype has more than one count but fewer than ten. The chain employs TRBV7-3 and TRBJ2-7, with D perhaps assigned TRBD1 or TRBD2 (5 bases each). Germline CDR1 and CDR2: SGHTA and FQGTGA. The CDR3 is 16 amino acids. The germline V and J ends were trimmed by 5 bases and 5 bases, with 22 bases remaining between them. DNA for the CDR3: TGTGCCAGCAGCCCCACCGGGACCGAGGGATCCGACGAGCAGTACTTC. It codes for CASSPTGTEGSDEQYF. Based on the CDR3 plus reference TRBV7-3 and TRBJ2-7, the full variable domain is GAGVSQTPSNKVTEKGKYVELRCDPISGHTALYWYRQSLGQGPEFLIYFQGTGAADDSGLPNDRFFAVRPEGSVSTLKIQRTERGDSAVYLCASSPTGTEGSDEQYFGPGTRLTVT.

This chain links TRBV25-1 with TRBJ2-5; D is perhaps TRBD1 (5 bases). The CDR3 length is 17 residues. CDR1 MGHDK and CDR2 SYGVNS come from the germline V gene. V lost 0 bases and J 0 bases, leaving 14 bases between the germline ends. DNA for the CDR3: TGTGCCAGCAGTGAATACCTCGCAGGGCTCTACCAAGAGACCCAGTACTTC. Translating it yields CASSEYLAGLYQETQYF.

Many counts were recorded for this clonotype. This chain connects TRBV12-3 or TRBV12-4 to TRBJ1-2; D unresolved. Between the trimmed V and J ends, which lost 5 bases and 7 bases, there was a span of 14 bases. The CDR3 runs 13 residues. The CDR3 is CASSPGPEVGYTF. The CDR3 DNA is TGTGCCAGCAGTCCCGGGCCTGAGGTTGGCTACACCTTC.

This clonotype was recorded many times. The genes are TRBV4-2 and TRBJ1-5, with D possibly being TRBD1 (6 bases). This CDR3 has 18 amino acids. Trimming shortened V by 3 bases and J by 5 bases, and 23 bases separated the two germline ends. Looked up from germline, CDR1 is LGHNA and CDR2 is YNFKEQ. The chain's CDR3 is CASSHLTVTGSLDQPQHF. DNA of the CDR3: TGTGCCAGCAGCCACCTAACGGTCACAGGGTCGCTCGATCAGCCCCAGCATTTT.

There are many counts of this clonotype. This chain connects TRBV5-1 to TRBJ2-3; TRBD1 might be the D (5 bases). V was trimmed by 0 bases and J by 4 bases, leaving 9 bases between them. CDR1 is SGHRS, CDR2 YFSETQ, per germline. The CDR3 totals 14 residues. CDR3 protein: CASSLVQGPDTQYF. The CDR3 coding sequence is TGCGCCAGCAGCTTGGTTCAGGGCCCAGATACGCAGTATTTT.

This chain links TRBV28 with TRBJ2-5; D gene unclear. Trimming cost V 5 bases and J 2 bases, with 12 bases left between them. The CDR3 is 14 amino acids. Germline lookup yields CDR1 MDHEN and CDR2 SYDVKM. CDR3 protein: CASSPLLQQETQYF. CDR3 sequence (DNA): TGTGCCAGCAGTCCTCTCCTGCAACAAGAGACCCAGTACTTC.

This clonotype was seen ten or more times. The chain carries TRBV5-1 and TRBJ1-2; no firm D call. Germline V gives CDR1 SGHRS, CDR2 YFSETQ. CDR3 length: 13 residues. Trimming shortened V by 4 bases and J by 8 bases, and 15 bases separated the two germline ends. CDR3 amino acids: CASSREAGLGYTF. In DNA form, the CDR3 reads TGCGCCAGCAGCCGGGAGGCCGGACTGGGCTACACCTTC.

This clonotype was observed many times. This chain joins TRBV7-9 and TRBJ1-2, with D tentatively TRBD1 (5 bases). Germline V gene data show CDR1 as SEHNR and CDR2 as FQNEAQ (reference sequence). V lost 5 bases and J lost 3, with 13 bases in between. The CDR3 is made up of 14 amino acids. The CDR3 protein is CASSPFREDYGYTF. In nucleotides, the CDR3 is TGTGCCAGCAGCCCGTTCAGGGAGGACTATGGCTACACCTTC.

This clonotype turned up a few times. The chain couples TRBV7-9 to TRBJ2-5; D not resolved. The V end was cut by 7 bases, the J end by 5 bases, with 14 bases between. The CDR3 covers 13 residues. CDR1 and CDR2 (germline): SEHNR, FQNEAQ (reference sequence). CDR3 DNA sequence: TGTGCCAGCACCCTACCTCCACCGGAGACCCAGTACTTC. This sequence encodes CASTLPPPETQYF.

This clonotype was seen many times. The chain uses TRBV5-1 and TRBJ2-2; perhaps TRBD1 as D (5 bases). This CDR3 spans 16 amino acids. Germline assignment: CDR1 SGHRS and CDR2 YFSETQ. Trimming took off 0 bases at V and 6 bases at J, with 15 bases between the two ends. The CDR3 loop reads CASSLDWGEFPGELFF. DNA for the CDR3: TGCGCCAGCAGCTTGGACTGGGGCGAATTTCCCGGGGAGCTGTTTTTT.

This clonotype was seen a single time. The chain joins TRBV29-1 to TRBJ2-2, with D unresolved. Germline-derived CDR1 and CDR2 are SQVTM and ANQGSEA. Between the trimmed V and J ends, which lost 8 bases and 1 base, there was a span of 8 bases. The CDR3 loop spans 12 amino acids. CDR3 DNA: TGCAGCCTTATGCGGAACACCGGGGAGCTGTTTTTT. Translated, it gives CSLMRNTGELFF.

This clonotype came up a few times. This rearrangement joins TRBV20-1 to TRBJ2-2; 10 nucleotides align to TRBD2. This CDR3 has 15 amino acids. The germline V gene has CDR1 DFQATT and CDR2 SNEGSKA (reference sequence). Trimming cost V 2 bases and J 8 bases; bases outside gene matches: 8. The CDR3 DNA reads as TGCAGTGCTAGAAAAGTAGCGGGGGGACAGGGGGAGCTGTTTTTT. Protein: CSARKVAGGQGELFF.

This clonotype appeared many times. CDR3 region: CASSPGLQGRVAEAFF. The CDR3 coding sequence is TGTGCCAGCAGCCCGGGCCTCCAGGGGCGAGTCGCTGAAGCTTTCTTT. The chain links TRBV3-1 to TRBJ1-1, with D possibly being TRBD1 (6 bases). Germline V gives CDR1 LGHDT, CDR2 YNNKEL (reference sequence). The ends were cut back, 4 bases at V and 6 bases at J, with 21 bases in the middle. The CDR3 has 16 residues.

Note on this clonotype: This may stem from a read error, because a much larger clone lies one nucleotide away. The CDR3 nucleotides are TGTGCCAGCAGCTTGGGGCGGGAAACGGAAATACTGTTTTTT. Protein: CASSLGRETEILFF. This sequence joins TRBV7-2 and TRBJ1-4; possibly TRBD1 for D (5 bases). Germline values: CDR1 SGHTA, CDR2 FQGNSA. There are 14 residues in the CDR3.

The CDR3 loop is CASSSGQGGFLGQETQYF. The CDR3, as DNA: TGCGCCAGCAGCTCGGGACAGGGTGGATTTTTGGGGCAAGAGACCCAGTACTTC. The gene calls are TRBV5-1 and TRBJ2-5; 9 bases align to TRBD1. CDR3 length: 18 residues. Germline-derived CDR1 and CDR2 are SGHRS and YFSETQ. Unmatched junction bases numbered 14, after V lost 3 bases and J lost 2 bases.